These T cell receptor beta chains were read from a single sample in a study of blood T cell repertoires in COVID-19. Sequencing was performed with immunoSEQ multiplex PCR; in TCRdb, only in-frame clones are kept and a portion is missing. The table has 150,000 to 200,000 clones, approximately 83% seen once. The sequenced material came from PBMCs or T cells enriched from blood (not recorded which). These receptors originate from a man between 65 and 85 years old who had been exposed to COVID-19. Both conserved end residues are part of each CDR3. D genes are given only for firm matches. The size field is filled for only some rows; it gives once, few, many or a size class.

.,.,TRBJ2-1,TRBV6-2/TRBV6-3,CASSYFLGAVSNEQFF,TGTGCCAGCAGTTACTTCCTGGGAGCGGTAAGCAATGAGCAGTTCTTC
.,.,TRBJ2-7,TRBV5-4,CASSLGSVEPREQYF,TGTGCCAGCAGCTTGGGTAGCGTTGAGCCCCGCGAGCAGTACTTC
.,.,TRBJ1-2,TRBV4-2,CASSQVGDGYTF,TGTGCCAGCAGCCAAGTCGGGGATGGCTACACCTTC
few,.,TRBJ2-7,TRBV3-1/TRBV3-2,CASSPALSGPYEQYF,TGTGCCAGCAGCCCAGCTCTTAGCGGTCCCTACGAGCAGTACTTC
.,TRBD2,TRBJ2-2,TRBV19,CASVHREGNTGELFF,TGTGCCAGTGTACATCGGGAGGGGAACACCGGGGAGCTGTTTTTT
.,.,TRBJ1-1,TRBV4-2,CASSQEGREAFF,TGTGCCAGCAGCCAAGAGGGCCGTGAAGCTTTCTTT
once,TRBD1,TRBJ2-7,TRBV2,CASGRDSTSYEQYF,TGTGCCAGTGGCCGGGACAGTACATCCTACGAGCAGTACTTC
.,TRBD2,TRBJ2-7,TRBV3-1/TRBV3-2,CASSQAVAGGRQYF,TGTGCCAGCAGCCAAGCCGTAGCGGGGGGGAGGCAGTACTTC
.,.,TRBJ1-2,TRBV29-1,CSVETAQGRYGYTF,TGCAGCGTTGAAACGGCCCAGGGAAGGTATGGCTACACCTTC
.,TRBD1,TRBJ2-7,TRBV4-1,CASSQGQGSYEQYF,TGCGCCAGCAGCCAGGGACAGGGTTCCTACGAGCAGTACTTC
.,TRBD1,TRBJ1-6,TRBV10-3,CAISEGNYAGGNSPLHF,TGTGCCATCAGTGAGGGGAACTACGCAGGGGGGAATTCACCCCTCCACTTT
.,TRBD1,TRBJ1-4,TRBV19,CASRDRDRVIEKLFF,TGTGCCAGTAGGGACCGGGACAGGGTAATAGAAAAACTGTTTTTT
once,TRBD2,TRBJ2-3,TRBV11-2,CASSKSGGPDTQYF,TGTGCCAGCAGCAAAAGCGGGGGCCCAGATACGCAGTATTTT
.,TRBD1,TRBJ1-2,TRBV19,CASSIPGQGLHGYTF,TGTGCCAGTAGTATCCCGGGACAGGGGCTACATGGCTACACCTTC
.,TRBD1,TRBJ1-1,TRBV28,CASSLSQGQGFSEAFF,TGTGCCAGCAGTTTATCCCAGGGACAGGGTTTCTCTGAAGCTTTCTTT
.,TRBD2,TRBJ2-1,TRBV20-1,CSASSGSSYNEQFF,TGCAGTGCTAGTAGCGGGAGCTCCTACAATGAGCAGTTCTTC
.,.,TRBJ2-5,TRBV12-3/TRBV12-4,CASSFEQGQTQYF,TGTGCCAGCAGTTTCGAACAGGGACAGACCCAGTACTTC
.,.,TRBJ1-5,TRBV6-5,CASDRGEVSNQPQHF,TGTGCCAGCGATCGCGGGGAGGTAAGCAATCAGCCCCAGCATTTT
.,TRBD2,TRBJ2-7,TRBV2,CASQAISGPLNEQYF,TGTGCCAGTCAGGCAATTAGCGGGCCGCTGAACGAGCAGTACTTC
.,.,TRBJ2-2,TRBV27,CASSLLITSTGVGELFF,TGTGCCAGCAGTTTGCTTATTACTTCGACGGGAGTCGGGGAGCTGTTTTTT
.,.,TRBJ2-1,TRBV5-1,CASSSLNPYNEQFF,TGCGCCAGCAGTAGTTTGAACCCCTACAATGAGCAGTTCTTC
once,.,TRBJ1-4,TRBV24-1,CATSRGGSLTNEKLFF,TGTGCCACCAGTCGGGGGGGATCCTTAACTAATGAAAAACTGTTTTTT
once,TRBD1,TRBJ2-1,TRBV11-3,CASSLAWTGGHNEQFF,TGTGCCAGCAGCTTAGCGTGGACAGGGGGCCACAATGAGCAGTTCTTC
once,.,TRBJ1-1,TRBV21-1,CASRGKWTGGLTEAFF,TGTGCCAGCAGAGGCAAGTGGACAGGGGGCCTCACTGAAGCTTTCTTT
.,.,TRBJ1-3,TRBV4-2,CASSQDPTAGNTIYF,TGTGCCAGCAGCCAAGATCCAACAGCTGGAAACACCATATATTTT
.,TRBD1,TRBJ1-2,TRBV4-3,CASSQSGTGVGYTF,TGCGCCAGCAGCCAGTCCGGGACAGGGGTTGGCTACACCTTC
.,.,TRBJ1-2,TRBV27,CASSNMPRGTYGYTF,TGTGCCAGCAGTAACATGCCTAGGGGGACCTATGGCTACACCTTC
.,.,TRBJ1-2,TRBV6-1,CASSKDRIRRGDGYTF,TGTGCCAGCAGTAAAGACAGGATCCGACGTGGAGATGGCTACACCTTC